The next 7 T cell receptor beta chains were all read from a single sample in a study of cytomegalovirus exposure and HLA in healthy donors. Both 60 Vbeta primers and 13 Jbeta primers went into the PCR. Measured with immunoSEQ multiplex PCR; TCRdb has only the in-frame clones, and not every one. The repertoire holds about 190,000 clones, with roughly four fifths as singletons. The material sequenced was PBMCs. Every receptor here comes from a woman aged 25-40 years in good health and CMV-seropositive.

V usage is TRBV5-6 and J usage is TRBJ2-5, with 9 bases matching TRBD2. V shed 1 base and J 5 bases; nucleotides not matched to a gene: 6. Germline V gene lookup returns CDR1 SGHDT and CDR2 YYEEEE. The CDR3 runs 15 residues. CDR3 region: CASSLSLAGTETQYF. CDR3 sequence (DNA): TGTGCCAGCAGCTTGAGTCTAGCGGGAACGGAGACCCAGTACTTC.

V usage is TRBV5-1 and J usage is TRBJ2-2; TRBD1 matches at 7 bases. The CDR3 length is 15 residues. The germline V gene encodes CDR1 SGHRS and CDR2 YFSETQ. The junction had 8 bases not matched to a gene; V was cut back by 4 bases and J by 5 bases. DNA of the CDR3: TGCGCCAGCAGCAAGACAGGGCCGGAGACCGGGGAGCTGTTTTTT. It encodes CASSKTGPETGELFF.

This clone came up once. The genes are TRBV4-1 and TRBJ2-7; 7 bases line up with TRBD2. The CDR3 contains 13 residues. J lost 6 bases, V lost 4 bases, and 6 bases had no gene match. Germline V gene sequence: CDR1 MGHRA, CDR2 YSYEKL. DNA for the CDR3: TGCGCCAGCAGCCGGGACTATATGCGCGAGCAGTACTTC. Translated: CASSRDYMREQYF.

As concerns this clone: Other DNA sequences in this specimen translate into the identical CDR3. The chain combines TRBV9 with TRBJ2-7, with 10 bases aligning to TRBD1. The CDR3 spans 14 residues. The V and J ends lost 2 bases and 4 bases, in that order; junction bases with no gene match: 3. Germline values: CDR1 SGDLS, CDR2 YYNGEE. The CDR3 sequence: CASSVGQGTYEQYF. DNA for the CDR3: TGTGCCAGCAGCGTGGGACAGGGGACGTACGAGCAGTACTTC.

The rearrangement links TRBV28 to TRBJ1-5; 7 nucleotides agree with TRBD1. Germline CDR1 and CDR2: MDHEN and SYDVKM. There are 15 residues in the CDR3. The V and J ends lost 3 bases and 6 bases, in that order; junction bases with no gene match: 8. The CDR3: CASSFGRGYGQPQHF. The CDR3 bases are TGTGCCAGCAGTTTCGGCAGGGGGTATGGTCAGCCCCAGCATTTT.

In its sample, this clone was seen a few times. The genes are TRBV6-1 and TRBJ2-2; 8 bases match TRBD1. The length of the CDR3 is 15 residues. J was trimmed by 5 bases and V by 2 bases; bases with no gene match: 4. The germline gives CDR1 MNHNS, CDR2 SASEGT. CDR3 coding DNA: TGTGCCAGCAGTGAACGGCAGGGGGCTACCGGGGAGCTGTTTTTT. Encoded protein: CASSERQGATGELFF.

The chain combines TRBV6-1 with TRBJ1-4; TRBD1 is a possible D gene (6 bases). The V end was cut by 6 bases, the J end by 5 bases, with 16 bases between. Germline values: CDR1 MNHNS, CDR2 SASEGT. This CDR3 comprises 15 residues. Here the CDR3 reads CASSPEGRGNEKLFF. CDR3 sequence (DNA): TGTGCCAGCAGCCCGGAAGGCAGGGGAAATGAAAAACTGTTTTTT.